This is a list of T cell receptor beta chains from one sample in a study of Ad26.COV2.S vaccination and SARS-CoV-2 variants. Method: immunoSEQ multiplex PCR; TCRdb's copy keeps in-frame clones and lacks some. The table shows 300,000 to 400,000 clones, with roughly 88% occurring only once. Sequencing used peripheral blood, obtained in a trial of Ad26.COV2.S vaccine versus placebo. The origin of the receptors is a person between 18 and 65 years old who received the Ad26.COV2.S COVID-19 vaccine or a placebo. CDR3s include the opening cysteine and the closing phenylalanine or tryptophan.

cdr3_aa: CASSLRGGEKLFF
j_call: TRBJ1-4
v_call: TRBV13

cdr3_aa: CASSPGGINGVLNTGELFF
j_call: TRBJ2-2
v_call: TRBV11-3

cdr3_aa: CAIFSRDGSGTPFEAFF
j_call: TRBJ1-1
v_call: TRBV27

cdr3_aa: CAISELPQRVNPSPFTTGELFF
j_call: TRBJ2-2
v_call: TRBV10-3

cdr3_aa: CASSGTGAEAFF
j_call: TRBJ1-1
v_call: TRBV2

cdr3_aa: CASSEAPRQGPYNEQFF
j_call: TRBJ2-1
v_call: TRBV2

cdr3_aa: CSVDTGYTEAFF
j_call: TRBJ1-1
v_call: TRBV29-1

cdr3_aa: CASSYTLAGGWDEQFF
j_call: TRBJ2-1
v_call: TRBV5-1

cdr3_aa: CASSLDGAYNEQFF
j_call: TRBJ2-1
v_call: TRBV7-6

cdr3_aa: CASSRDSGYGYTF
j_call: TRBJ1-2
v_call: TRBV6-5

cdr3_aa: CASSAKQWRFGDTQYF
j_call: TRBJ2-3
v_call: TRBV9

cdr3_aa: CASSPWVAGELFF
j_call: TRBJ2-2
v_call: TRBV7-9

cdr3_aa: CATSREWTGDYGYTF
j_call: TRBJ1-2
v_call: TRBV15

cdr3_aa: CASSLVTDTANEQFF
j_call: TRBJ2-1
v_call: TRBV7-3

cdr3_aa: CASSSTEGETQYF
j_call: TRBJ2-5
v_call: TRBV5-1

cdr3_aa: CASSLDSGATYEQYF
j_call: TRBJ2-7
v_call: TRBV7-8

cdr3_aa: CASSSGAGNSYEQYF
j_call: TRBJ2-7
v_call: TRBV5-4

cdr3_aa: CASTPRANTEAFF
j_call: TRBJ1-1
v_call: TRBV19

cdr3_aa: CASSPSLTGRETQYF
j_call: TRBJ2-5
v_call: TRBV28

cdr3_aa: CASSPSSVPEAFF
j_call: TRBJ1-1
v_call: TRBV28

cdr3_aa: CASSHEGSTNEKLFF
j_call: TRBJ1-4
v_call: TRBV11-2

cdr3_aa: CASSSGSAGGSYNEQFF
j_call: TRBJ2-1
v_call: TRBV5-1

cdr3_aa: CASSLEGYYNEQFF
j_call: TRBJ2-1
v_call: TRBV11-3

cdr3_aa: CASSHSQIGELFF
j_call: TRBJ2-2
v_call: TRBV19

cdr3_aa: CAISELAGASSNEQFF
j_call: TRBJ2-1
v_call: TRBV10-3

cdr3_aa: CASSQQVSTDTQYF
j_call: TRBJ2-3
v_call: TRBV3-1/TRBV3-2

cdr3_aa: CASTPGAGEQDTQYF
j_call: TRBJ2-3
v_call: TRBV28

cdr3_aa: CASSQDEARFEKLFF
j_call: TRBJ1-4
v_call: TRBV14

cdr3_aa: CASSFTGTASSYNEQFF
j_call: TRBJ2-1
v_call: TRBV5-1

cdr3_aa: CASRPVIERSEQFF
j_call: TRBJ2-1
v_call: TRBV27

cdr3_aa: CASSLNYGYTF
j_call: TRBJ1-2
v_call: TRBV12-3/TRBV12-4

cdr3_aa: CASSLSGTNNEQFF
j_call: TRBJ2-1
v_call: TRBV7-3

cdr3_aa: CASSLSPDLNTEAFF
j_call: TRBJ1-1
v_call: TRBV27

cdr3_aa: CASRWTKPDEQFF
j_call: TRBJ2-1
v_call: TRBV12-3/TRBV12-4

cdr3_aa: CASSLGVKRMNTEAFF
j_call: TRBJ1-1
v_call: TRBV11-2

cdr3_aa: CASSYVGTVSNQPQHF
j_call: TRBJ1-5
v_call: TRBV6-2/TRBV6-3

cdr3_aa: CASSIDPPSLRGIYNEQFF
j_call: TRBJ2-1
v_call: TRBV19

cdr3_aa: CASSQAGEGPEAFF
j_call: TRBJ1-1
v_call: TRBV7-9

cdr3_aa: CASSPTIGQGRAFF
j_call: TRBJ1-1
v_call: TRBV18

cdr3_aa: CATGGGLAYNEQFF
j_call: TRBJ2-1
v_call: TRBV10-3

cdr3_aa: CASSAQGTGVFSQPQHF
j_call: TRBJ1-5
v_call: TRBV19

cdr3_aa: CASSVEQGYGIQYF
j_call: TRBJ2-4
v_call: TRBV9

cdr3_aa: CASSETGGFFNEQFF
j_call: TRBJ2-1
v_call: TRBV19

cdr3_aa: CASSSSGTASNYGYTF
j_call: TRBJ1-2
v_call: TRBV7-9

cdr3_aa: CASSSETENSPLHF
j_call: TRBJ1-6
v_call: TRBV7-9

cdr3_aa: CASSPGTIYNEQFF
j_call: TRBJ2-1
v_call: TRBV9